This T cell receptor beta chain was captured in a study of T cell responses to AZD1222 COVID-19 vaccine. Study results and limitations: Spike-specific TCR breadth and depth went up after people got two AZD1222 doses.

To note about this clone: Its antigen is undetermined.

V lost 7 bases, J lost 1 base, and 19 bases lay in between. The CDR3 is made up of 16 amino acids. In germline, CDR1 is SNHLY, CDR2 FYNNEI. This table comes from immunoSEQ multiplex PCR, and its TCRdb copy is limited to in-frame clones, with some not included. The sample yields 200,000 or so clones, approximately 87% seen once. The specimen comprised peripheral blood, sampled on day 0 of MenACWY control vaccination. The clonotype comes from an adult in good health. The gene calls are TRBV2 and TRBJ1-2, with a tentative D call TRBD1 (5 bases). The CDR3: CASTPSVGAYNYGYTF. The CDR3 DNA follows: TGTGCCAGCACCCCATCGGTTGGGGCTTATAACTATGGCTACACCTTC.